The TCR beta chain under discussion was sequenced for a study of cytomegalovirus exposure and HLA in healthy donors. Study-wide context: When 300 to 500 donors were genotyped, about 80% of them were found to fall in the Caucasian-associated ancestry cluster.

Details on this clone: As yet, its antigen is unknown.

Study-wide findings and caveats: Reportedly, HLA-A and HLA-B alleles of most subjects were accurately predicted from TCR beta. Earlier analysis yielded a pattern in which most TCR beta V segments were productive about 90% or about 30% of the time. The authors later linked a missense DCLRE1C variant to TCR beta V- and J-gene trimming.

Germline loops: CDR1 MNHEY, CDR2 SVGAGI. The CDR3 has 14 residues. Trimming took off 6 bases at V and 5 bases at J, with 14 bases between the two ends. PCR amplification relied on 60 Vbeta primers (plus 13 Jbeta primers). Here immunoSEQ multiplex PCR was the method, and the copy in TCRdb shows in-frame clones only, minus some. The repertoire holds approximately 150,000 clones, around 86% seen once, with 4.1% in the top ten. The J gene is TRBJ2-1, the V gene TRBV6-5; D unresolved. What was sequenced was PBMCs. The source of this sequence is a man over 45 in good health and CMV-seropositive. The CDR3 is CASRVGAWDNEQFF. DNA of the CDR3: TGTGCCAGCAGAGTAGGAGCGTGGGACAATGAGCAGTTCTTC.